Below are 8 T cell receptor beta chains sequenced from a single sample in a study of T cells in Graves' hyperthyroidism and ophthalmopathy. RNA transcripts served as the template for amplifying TCR beta CDR3 regions. First-round RT-PCR targeting the TCR CDR3 was performed with the HTBI primer set. Using its own MiXCR run on the multiplex PCR reads, TCRdb lists one record per CDR3 protein. The sample yields 700,000 or so distinct CDR3 sequences, 13% to 15% seen once. The specimen was blood. These receptors all stem from a woman in her forties or fifties with Graves' ophthalmopathy.

This clonotype was seen a handful of times. The CDR3 nucleotides are TGTGCCAGCAGCTTCCTTACCGGAGGGAGGAACACCATATATTTT. Translated: CASSFLTGGRNTIYF. The chain joins TRBV5-6 to TRBJ1-3; the D is unclear. The CDR3 consists of 15 residues. V was cut by 2 bases and J by 7 bases, with 16 bases left in between. CDR1 is SGHDT and CDR2 is YYEEEE in the germline V gene.

There are many counts of this clonotype. The chain combines TRBV2 with TRBJ1-5; D remains ambiguous. V was shortened by 3 bases and J by 7 bases, with 10 bases between the two germline ends. The V gene's germline CDR1 is SNHLY and CDR2 FYNNEI. The CDR3 sequence is 13 residues long. The CDR3 is CASSDEGFQPQHF. The CDR3 DNA is TGTGCCAGCAGTGACGAGGGTTTCCAGCCCCAGCATTTT.

CDR3 nucleotides: TGTGCCACCAGCAGAGGCCGGGACAGGGATACCCCGTGGGGCTACACCTTC. It codes for CATSRGRDRDTPWGYTF. This chain connects TRBV15 to TRBJ1-2; 9 bases agree with TRBD1. Germline-derived CDR1 and CDR2 are LNHNV and YYDKDF (reference sequence). J lost 8 bases, V lost 1 base, and 14 bases had no gene match. The CDR3 is made up of 17 amino acids.

The V gene is TRBV20-1, the J gene TRBJ2-1; D unclear. The CDR3 consists of 14 residues. Trimming left V 3 bases short and J 8 bases short, with 17 bases between. CDR1 and CDR2 from the germline V gene are DFQATT and SNEGSKA (reference sequence). The CDR3 here is CSARTPAIRDEQFF. The CDR3 coding sequence is TGCAGTGCTAGGACCCCAGCCATTAGGGATGAGCAGTTCTTC.

This clonotype showed up many times. The chain carries TRBV12-3 or TRBV12-4 and TRBJ2-1; D is possibly TRBD1 or TRBD2 (6 bases each). The V end lost 3 bases, the J end lost 8 bases, and 20 bases lay between the germline ends. The CDR3 runs 16 residues. CDR3 in amino acids: CASSLLRGDTGYEQFF. The CDR3 coding sequence is TGTGCCAGCAGTTTGCTTCGCGGGGACACCGGCTATGAGCAGTTCTTC.

The rearrangement uses TRBV19 and TRBJ2-6, with D unresolved. Germline assignment: CDR1 LNHDA and CDR2 SQIVND (reference sequence). The length of the CDR3 is 14 residues. Trimming left V 9 bases short and J 0 bases short, with 9 bases between. The DNA for the CDR3 is TGTGCCAGCGACGGATTCTCTGGGGCCAACGTCCTGACTTTC. Protein: CASDGFSGANVLTF.

The chain carries TRBV9 and TRBJ2-1, with D perhaps TRBD2 (5 bases). CDR1 SGDLS and CDR2 YYNGEE come from the germline V gene. The V end was cut by 4 bases, the J end by 5 bases, with 13 bases between. This CDR3 has 14 amino acids. CDR3 coding DNA: TGTGCCAGCAGCAGGACTGGACCAAACAATGAGCAGTTCTTC. This codes for CASSRTGPNNEQFF.

The chain has TRBV6-2 or TRBV6-3 and TRBJ2-1; D remains ambiguous. Germline CDR1 MNHEY, CDR2 SVGEGT. Trimming left V 10 bases short and J 2 bases short, with 24 bases between. The length of the CDR3 is 17 residues. The CDR3 reads CATTSRYLPTTYNEQFF. CDR3 in DNA: TGTGCCACCACCTCCCGCTACCTACCCACTACCTACAATGAGCAGTTCTTC.